A selection of T cell receptor beta chains follows, all from one sample in a study of T-cell memory formation after mild COVID-19. TCRdb itself ran the 5' RACE reads through MiXCR, one entry per CDR3 protein. The sample records roughly 48,000 distinct CDR3 sequences, roughly a quarter being singletons. The specimen sequenced was PBMCs or a T cell subset sorted from them (not recorded which). These receptors all come from a man between 18 and 35 years old who had mild COVID-19 (a few samples of this study predate the infection). Cell type and time point are not known. Both conserved end residues are part of each CDR3. D genes are given only for firm matches. The size of a clone is reported for some rows only, either as once, few or many, or as a class for expanded clones.

v_gene	j_gene	abundance	d_gene	CDR3nt	CDR3aa
TRBV5-6	TRBJ2-7	.	TRBD2	TGTGCCAGCAGCTTGGGGACCCGGCGGGGGAGCTCCTACGAGCAGTACTTC	CASSLGTRRGSSYEQYF
TRBV4-1	TRBJ1-1	.	.	TGCGCCAGCAGCGTATACAGGGTAGGGACTGAAGCTTTCTTT	CASSVYRVGTEAFF
TRBV7-8	TRBJ2-3	.	.	TGTGCCAGCAGGGATCACAGGGAAGATACGCAGTATTTT	CASRDHREDTQYF
TRBV6-1	TRBJ1-2	few	.	TGTGCCAGCAGTGAAGCTTGGGCCAGGGAATACTATGGCTACACCTTC	CASSEAWAREYYGYTF
TRBV7-6	TRBJ1-1	few	.	TGTGCCAGCAGCCCAACAGGACAGAACACTGAAGCTTTCTTT	CASSPTGQNTEAFF
TRBV7-9	TRBJ2-2	few	.	TGTGCCAGCAGCTTAGAAGATACCGGATACACCGGGGAGCTGTTTTTT	CASSLEDTGYTGELFF
TRBV4-3	TRBJ1-2	.	.	TGCGCCAGCAGCCAAGACACCGGGAGGGCCTTTGGTGGCTACACCTTC	CASSQDTGRAFGGYTF
TRBV3-1	TRBJ2-3	few	.	TGTGCCAGTCAAAACTCCCAGGGGTCAGATACGCAGTATTTT	CASQNSQGSDTQYF
TRBV29-1	TRBJ2-3	.	.	TGCAGCGTTGCAAGTCTATGGCAGTATTTT	CSVASLWQYF
TRBV11-2	TRBJ2-2	few	.	TGTGCCAGCAGCCCCCCCATGGCTCACGCGAACACCGGGGAGCTGTTTTTT	CASSPPMAHANTGELFF
TRBV7-9	TRBJ2-1	.	TRBD1	TGTGCCAGCAGCTTATCGCGCACAGGGGGAATGGATGAGCAGTTCTTC	CASSLSRTGGMDEQFF
TRBV29-1	TRBJ2-7	.	.	TGCAGCGTTGAGGCGGGCTCCTACGAGCAGTACTTC	CSVEAGSYEQYF
TRBV18	TRBJ2-7	few	.	TGTGCCAGCTCCCCCGGAAGGGGCGGCTACGAGCAGTACTTC	CASSPGRGGYEQYF